Shown below are 3 T cell receptor beta chains from a single sample sequenced in a study of identical twins. TCRdb analysed the 5' RACE reads with MiXCR anew, one entry per CDR3 protein. Of 350,000 to 400,000 distinct CDR3 sequences detected, approximately 8.8% appear once; the ten largest clones hold approximately 8.9%. The source material was naive T cells sorted from blood. The source is a woman in her forties or fifties in good health.

In its sample, this clonotype was seen a few times. The chain links TRBV6-5 to TRBJ1-1; the match to TRBD1 covers 7 bases. Trimming took 5 bases from V and 7 from J; bases not matched to a gene: 4. This CDR3 is built from 12 residues. CDR1 and CDR2 from the germline V gene are MNHEY and SVGAGI. The CDR3: CASSVDRVEAFF. The DNA for the CDR3 is TGTGCCAGCAGTGTCGACAGGGTTGAAGCTTTCTTT.

The chain uses TRBV5-1 and TRBJ2-5, with TRBD2 matching 12 bases. The V segment lost 0 bases and the J segment 6 bases; nucleotides outside the gene matches: 6. CDR3 length: 16 residues. Per germline, CDR1 SGHRS and CDR2 YFSETQ. CDR3 sequence (DNA): TGCGCCAGCAGCTTGGCGACTAGCGGGAGCATAAAGACCCAGTACTTC. The encoded protein is CASSLATSGSIKTQYF.

This clonotype was observed a few times. This chain connects TRBV5-5 to TRBJ2-7, with TRBD1 identical over 9 bases. CDR1 and CDR2 (germline): SGHKS, YYEKEE (reference sequence). Unmatched junction bases numbered 10, after V lost 0 bases and J lost 3 bases. The CDR3 has 17 residues. CDR3 loop: CASSLAGPRTGVYEQYV. The CDR3 DNA sequence: TGTGCCAGCAGCTTGGCCGGCCCCCGGACAGGGGTCTACGAGCAGTACGTC.